This T cell receptor beta chain is from a study of blood T cell repertoires in COVID-19. At the level of the study: Sites across the United States, Italy and Spain contributed samples from acute and convalescent COVID-19.

Sequenced by immunoSEQ multiplex PCR; TCRdb stores in-frame clones only, minus some. The sample shows around 150,000 clones, around 82% of them seen only once. In germline, CDR1 is SGDLS, CDR2 YYNGEE. J gave up 7 bases and V 4 bases, and 12 bases lay outside the gene matches. The CDR3 totals 16 residues. Input material: peripheral blood. V gene TRBV9 combines with J gene TRBJ1-4, with TRBD1 identical over 8 bases. This TCR came from a man aged 55-75 years with active or convalescent COVID-19. The CDR3 nucleotides read TGTGCCAGCAGCAAATTGACAGGGGATGTGGGTGAAAAACTGTTTTTT. Translated, it gives CASSKLTGDVGEKLFF. Full variable domain (rest looked up from reference TRBV9 and TRBJ1-4): DSGVTQTPKHLITATGQRVTLRCSPRSGDLSVYWYQQSLDQGLQFLIQYYNGEERAKGNILERFSAQQFPDLHSELNLSSLELGDSALYFCASSKLTGDVGEKLFFGSGTQLSVL.